Each of the 13 T cell receptor beta chains below was sequenced from the same sample in a study of blood T cell repertoires in COVID-19. The repertoire was sequenced with immunoSEQ multiplex PCR; TCRdb's copy has only in-frame clones and lacks some. The sample holds approximately 200,000 clones, about four fifths seen once. Sequenced input: PBMCs or T cells enriched from blood (not recorded which). These receptors all come from a woman in her thirties or forties with acute COVID-19.

The rearrangement uses TRBV4-1 and TRBJ1-2, with D perhaps matching TRBD1 (5 bases). The CDR3 consists of 18 residues. Trimming removed 4 bases at V and 0 bases at J, with 21 bases between. The germline V gene has CDR1 MGHRA and CDR2 YSYEKL. Written as DNA, the CDR3 is TGCGCCAGCAGCCCCAGTAGTCTACAGGCTCCCTCTAACTATGGCTACACCTTC. Its protein product is CASSPSSLQAPSNYGYTF.

J is TRBJ2-7 and V is TRBV11-3; 7 nucleotides align to TRBD1. Unmatched junction bases numbered 25, after V lost 11 bases and J lost 0 bases. The CDR3 sequence is 19 residues long. The V gene's germline CDR1 is SGHNT and CDR2 YENEEA. The CDR3 spells CADATGATPFVWFSYEQYF. The CDR3 nucleotides read TGTGCCGATGCCACAGGGGCCACACCCTTTGTCTGGTTCTCCTACGAGCAGTACTTC. The full variable domain, its missing parts supplied by reference TRBV11-3 and TRBJ2-7, is EAGVVQSPRYKIIEKKQPVAFWCNPISGHNTLYWYLQNLGQGPELLIRYENEEAVDDSQLPKDRFSAERLKGVDSTLKIQPAELGDSAVYLCADATGATPFVWFSYEQYFGPGTRLTVT.

This chain's CDR3 is CASSPGQGYGNTIYF. The CDR3 nucleotides are TGCGCCAGCAGCCCAGGACAGGGGTACGGAAACACCATATATTTT. V usage is TRBV5-1 and J usage is TRBJ1-3; 9 bases fit TRBD1. The CDR3 consists of 15 residues. Germline V gene data show CDR1 as SGHRS and CDR2 as YFSETQ. Losses at the gene ends were 4 bases for V and 4 bases for J; bases not matched to a gene: 6.

This clone has only a few counts. The chain links TRBV2 to TRBJ2-2, with TRBD2 matching over 10 bases. J lost 5 bases, V lost 6 bases, and 3 bases had no gene match. The CDR3 runs 14 residues. The germline V gene has CDR1 SNHLY and CDR2 FYNNEI. The CDR3 sequence: CASRLAGRTGELFF. CDR3 coding DNA: TGTGCCAGCAGACTAGCGGGGAGAACCGGGGAGCTGTTTTTT. The full variable domain, rest sourced from reference TRBV2 and TRBJ2-2, is EPEVTQTPSHQVTQMGQEVILRCVPISNHLYFYWYRQILGQKVEFLVSFYNNEISEKSEIFDDQFSVERPDGSNFTLKIRSTKLEDSAMYFCASRLAGRTGELFFGEGSRLTVL.

V usage is TRBV28 and J usage is TRBJ2-7, with D possibly being TRBD2 (5 bases). This CDR3 spans 13 amino acids. Germline lookup yields CDR1 MDHEN and CDR2 SYDVKM. V dropped 2 bases and J dropped 2 bases, with 7 bases sitting between them. The CDR3, as DNA: TGTGCCAGCAGTTTAGTGGGAGCCTACGAGCAGTACTTC. Translated: CASSLVGAYEQYF.

This sequence joins TRBV14 and TRBJ1-2, with TRBD1 matching 8 bases. From germline, CDR1 is SGHDN and CDR2 FVKESK. This CDR3 has 13 amino acids. V lost 3 bases, J lost 8 bases, and 5 bases stayed unmatched. The CDR3 nucleotides read TGTGCCAGCAGCCAGGTGGCAGGGGGCGGCTACACCTTC. It translates to CASSQVAGGGYTF. Combining the CDR3 with reference TRBV14 and TRBJ1-2 gives the whole variable domain EAGVTQFPSHSVIEKGQTVTLRCDPISGHDNLYWYRRVMGKEIKFLLHFVKESKQDESGMPNNRFLAERTGGTYSTLKVQPAELEDSGVYFCASSQVAGGGYTFGSGTRLTVV.

This clone was picked up one time. V is TRBV9 and J is TRBJ2-3; no firm D call. CDR1 is SGDLS and CDR2 is YYNGEE in the germline V gene. Deletions cut 0 bases from V and 4 bases from J, with 12 bases between. The CDR3 consists of 15 residues. The chain's CDR3 is CASSVADGLADTQYF. The CDR3 region has the DNA TGTGCCAGCAGCGTAGCTGACGGGTTGGCAGATACGCAGTATTTT.

The gene calls are TRBV6-5 and TRBJ1-2; D call uncertain. The CDR3 totals 13 residues. CDR1 is MNHEY and CDR2 is SVGAGI in the germline V gene. V was clipped by 7 bases and J by 5 bases, with 14 bases between them. CDR3: CASKVPQEYGYTF. In DNA form, the CDR3 reads TGTGCCAGCAAGGTACCGCAGGAATATGGCTACACCTTC.

V is TRBV5-1 and J is TRBJ1-4, with TRBD1 identical over 7 bases. The V and J ends lost 5 bases and 3 bases, in that order; junction bases with no gene match: 10. Germline CDR1 reads SGHRS; CDR2 reads YFSETQ. CDR3 length equals 16 residues. The DNA of the CDR3 is TGCGCCAGCAGACCAGGGGGAAGCATCTCTAATGAAAAACTGTTTTTT. Translating gives CASRPGGSISNEKLFF.

This clone was counted a single time. This chain uses TRBV11-2 with TRBJ1-4, with D possibly being TRBD1 (5 bases). V was pared by 4 bases and J by 8 bases, with 20 bases between. The CDR3 is made up of 16 amino acids. CDR1 SGHAT and CDR2 FQNNGV come from the germline V gene. The DNA of the CDR3 is TGTGCCAGCAGCTCCCTCTACTCTACAGGTGGCGAAAAACTGTTTTTT. Translating it yields CASSSLYSTGGEKLFF.

This clone has only one observation. The V gene is TRBV6-4, the J gene TRBJ1-2, with D possibly TRBD1 on 6 matching bases. The CDR3 sequence is 15 residues long. Trimming stripped 6 bases from V and 0 bases from J, with 14 bases between. Germline V gives CDR1 MRHNA, CDR2 SNTAGT. CDR3 in amino acids: CASRTRTVSNYGYTF. Here the CDR3 DNA reads TGTGCCAGCAGGACAAGGACAGTCTCTAACTATGGCTACACCTTC.

The chain carries TRBV19 and TRBJ2-7; D is perhaps TRBD2 (5 bases). The ends were cut back, 3 bases at V and 4 bases at J, with 16 bases in the middle. Germline CDR1 and CDR2: LNHDA and SQIVND (reference sequence). This CDR3 has 15 amino acids. This CDR3 is CASSIWESGRYEQYF. The CDR3 bases are TGTGCCAGTAGTATTTGGGAAAGCGGAAGATACGAGCAGTACTTC. The full variable domain, in which reference TRBV19 and TRBJ2-7 provide the parts outside the CDR3, is DGGITQSPKYLFRKEGQNVTLSCEQNLNHDAMYWYRQDPGQGLRLIYYSQIVNDFQKGDIAEGYSVSREKKESFPLTVTSAQKNPTAFYLCASSIWESGRYEQYFGPGTRLTVT.

The chain uses TRBV6-6 and TRBJ2-3; 9 nucleotides line up with TRBD2. V trimming: 5 bases; J trimming: 2 bases; junction bases outside the gene matches: 11. CDR3 length: 17 amino acids. Germline lookup yields CDR1 MNHNY and CDR2 SVGAGI (reference sequence). The CDR3 DNA reads TGTGCCAGCAGTCCCCGGGGAAGCGGGGGGCCCACAGATACGCAGTATTTT. Its translation: CASSPRGSGGPTDTQYF.